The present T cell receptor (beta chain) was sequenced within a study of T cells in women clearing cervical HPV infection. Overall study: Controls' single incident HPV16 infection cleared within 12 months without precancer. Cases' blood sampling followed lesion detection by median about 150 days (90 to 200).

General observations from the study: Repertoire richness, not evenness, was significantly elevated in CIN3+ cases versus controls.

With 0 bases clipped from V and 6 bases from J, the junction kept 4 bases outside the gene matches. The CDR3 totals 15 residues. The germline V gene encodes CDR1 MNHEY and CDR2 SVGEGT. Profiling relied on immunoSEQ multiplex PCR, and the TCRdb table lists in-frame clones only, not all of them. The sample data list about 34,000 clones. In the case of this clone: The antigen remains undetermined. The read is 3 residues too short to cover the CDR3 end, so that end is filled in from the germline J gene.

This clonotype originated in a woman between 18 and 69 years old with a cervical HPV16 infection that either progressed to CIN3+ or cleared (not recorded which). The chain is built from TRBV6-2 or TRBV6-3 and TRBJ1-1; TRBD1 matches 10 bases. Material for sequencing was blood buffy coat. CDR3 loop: CASSYSTGGKAEAFF. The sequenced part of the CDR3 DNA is TGTGCCAGCAGTTACTCGACAGGGGGCAAAGCTGAA.